This T cell receptor (beta chain) emerged from a study of blood T cell repertoires in COVID-19. Study background: Samples representing acute and convalescent COVID-19 were sourced from the United States, Italy and Spain. From T cells, B-cell-depleted T cells, or PBMCs came the material, which was cDNA or gDNA.

This CDR3 is 13 amino acids long. V was shortened by 0 bases and J by 9 bases, with 9 bases between the two germline ends. In the original analysis: Reference gene primer amplification gave estimated nucleated cell counts. TCRdb's table, derived via immunoSEQ multiplex PCR, lists solely in-frame clones and lacks some. Clonal size and the V and J genes are those of that table, whereas D and trimming came from the DNA. The data contain over 150,000 clones, 85% to 90% of them seen just once; the ten biggest clones take up 2% to 2.5%. The chain is built from TRBV12-3 or TRBV12-4 and TRBJ2-1, with D maybe TRBD2 (5 bases). This sequence was found in a middle-aged man who had recovered from COVID-19. Sample: peripheral blood. CDR3 nucleotides: TGTGCCAGCAGTTTAGCAGGAGGAGGTGAGCAGTTCTTC. Encoded protein: CASSLAGGGEQFF.